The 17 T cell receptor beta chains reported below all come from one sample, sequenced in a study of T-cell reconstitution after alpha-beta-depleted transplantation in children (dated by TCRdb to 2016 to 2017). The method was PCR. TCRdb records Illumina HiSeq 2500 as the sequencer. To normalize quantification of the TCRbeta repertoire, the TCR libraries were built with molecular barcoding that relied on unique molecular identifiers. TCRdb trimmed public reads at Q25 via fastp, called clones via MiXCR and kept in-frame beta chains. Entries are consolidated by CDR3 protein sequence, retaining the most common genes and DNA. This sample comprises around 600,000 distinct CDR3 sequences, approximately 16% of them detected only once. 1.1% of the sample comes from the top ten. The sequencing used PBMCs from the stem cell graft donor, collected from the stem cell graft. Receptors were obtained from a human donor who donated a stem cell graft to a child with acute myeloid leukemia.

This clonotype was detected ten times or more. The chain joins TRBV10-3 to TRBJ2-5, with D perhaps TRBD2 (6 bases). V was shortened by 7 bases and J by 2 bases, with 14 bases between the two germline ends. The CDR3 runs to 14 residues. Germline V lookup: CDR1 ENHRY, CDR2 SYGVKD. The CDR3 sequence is CAITVGGDQETQYF. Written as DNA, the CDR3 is TGTGCCATCACAGTGGGGGGAGATCAAGAGACCCAGTACTTC.

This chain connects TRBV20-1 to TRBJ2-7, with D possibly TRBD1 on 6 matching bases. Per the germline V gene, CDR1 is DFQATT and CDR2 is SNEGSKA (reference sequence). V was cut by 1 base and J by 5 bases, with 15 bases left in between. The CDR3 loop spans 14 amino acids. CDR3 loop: CSARGLGGRHEQYF. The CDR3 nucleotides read TGCAGTGCTAGAGGTCTTGGGGGCCGCCACGAGCAGTACTTC.

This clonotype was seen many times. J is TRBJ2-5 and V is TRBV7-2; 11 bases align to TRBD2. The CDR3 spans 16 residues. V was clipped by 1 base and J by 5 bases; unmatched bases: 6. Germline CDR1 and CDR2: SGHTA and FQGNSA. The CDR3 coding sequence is TGTGCCAGCAGCTTAGTTAGCGGGGGGGCCGTTGAGACCCAGTACTTC. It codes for CASSLVSGGAVETQYF.

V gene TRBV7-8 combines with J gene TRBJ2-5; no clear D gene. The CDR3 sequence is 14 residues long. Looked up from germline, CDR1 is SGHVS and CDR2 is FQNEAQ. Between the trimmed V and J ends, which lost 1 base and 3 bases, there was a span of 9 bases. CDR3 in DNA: TGTGCCAGCAGCTTAGAGGGATTTGAAGAGACCCAGTACTTC. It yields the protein CASSLEGFEETQYF.

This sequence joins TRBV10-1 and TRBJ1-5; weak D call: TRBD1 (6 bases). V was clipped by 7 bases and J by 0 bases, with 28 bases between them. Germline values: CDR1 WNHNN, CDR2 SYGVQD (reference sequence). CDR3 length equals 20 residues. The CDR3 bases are TGCGCCAGCATGACGAGAGTAACAGGGCCGACCCCGTTTAGCAATCAGCCCCAGCATTTT. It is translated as CASMTRVTGPTPFSNQPQHF.

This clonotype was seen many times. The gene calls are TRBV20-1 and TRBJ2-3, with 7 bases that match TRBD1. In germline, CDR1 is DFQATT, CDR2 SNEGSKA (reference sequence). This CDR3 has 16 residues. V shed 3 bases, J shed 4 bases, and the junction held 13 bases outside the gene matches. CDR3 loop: CSASGGPGQYSDTQYF. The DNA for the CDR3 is TGCAGTGCTAGCGGAGGACCGGGACAGTACTCAGATACGCAGTATTTT.

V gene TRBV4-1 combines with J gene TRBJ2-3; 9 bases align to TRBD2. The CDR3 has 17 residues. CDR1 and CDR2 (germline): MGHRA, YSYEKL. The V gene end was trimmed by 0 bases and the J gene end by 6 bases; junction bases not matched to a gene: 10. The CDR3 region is CASSQDGGLARSDTQYF. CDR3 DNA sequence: TGCGCCAGCAGCCAAGATGGTGGACTAGCGAGGTCGGATACGCAGTATTTT.

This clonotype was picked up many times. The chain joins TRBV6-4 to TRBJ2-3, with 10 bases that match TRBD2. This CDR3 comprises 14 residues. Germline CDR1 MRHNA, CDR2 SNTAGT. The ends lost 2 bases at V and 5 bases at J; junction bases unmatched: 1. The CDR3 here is CASSDKREGDTQYF. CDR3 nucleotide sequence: TGTGCCAGCAGTGACAAGCGGGAGGGAGATACGCAGTATTTT.

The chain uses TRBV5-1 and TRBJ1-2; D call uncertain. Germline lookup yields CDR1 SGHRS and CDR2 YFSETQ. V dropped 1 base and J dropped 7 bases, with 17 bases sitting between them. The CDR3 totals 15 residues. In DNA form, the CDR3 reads TGCGCCAGCAGCTTGAACCCCGGAGACACCGTTGGCTACACCTTC. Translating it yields CASSLNPGDTVGYTF.

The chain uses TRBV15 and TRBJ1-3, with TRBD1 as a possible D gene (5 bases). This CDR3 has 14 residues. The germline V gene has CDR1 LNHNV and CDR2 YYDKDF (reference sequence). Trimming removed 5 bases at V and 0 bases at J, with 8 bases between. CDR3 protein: CATSPTGSGNTIYF. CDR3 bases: TGTGCCACCAGCCCCACAGGCTCTGGAAACACCATATATTTT.

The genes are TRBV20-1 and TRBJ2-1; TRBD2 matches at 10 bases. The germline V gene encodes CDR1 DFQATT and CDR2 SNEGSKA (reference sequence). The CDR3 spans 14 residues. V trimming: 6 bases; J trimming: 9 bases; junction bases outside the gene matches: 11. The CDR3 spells CSAISERGGFEQFF. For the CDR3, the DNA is TGCAGTGCAATATCTGAGCGGGGGGGCTTTGAGCAGTTCTTC.

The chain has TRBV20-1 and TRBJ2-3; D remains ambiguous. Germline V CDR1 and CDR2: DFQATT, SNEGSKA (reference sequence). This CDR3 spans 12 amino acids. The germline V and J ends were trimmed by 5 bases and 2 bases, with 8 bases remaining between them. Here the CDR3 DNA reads TGCAGTGCTTTAGACTCCACAGATACGCAGTATTTT. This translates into CSALDSTDTQYF.

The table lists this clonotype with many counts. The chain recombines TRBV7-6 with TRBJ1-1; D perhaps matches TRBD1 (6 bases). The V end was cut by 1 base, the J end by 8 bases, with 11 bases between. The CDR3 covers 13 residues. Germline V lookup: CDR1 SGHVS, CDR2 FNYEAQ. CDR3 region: CASSLGGGSEAFF. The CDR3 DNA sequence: TGTGCCAGCAGCTTAGGAGGGGGTTCCGAAGCTTTCTTT.

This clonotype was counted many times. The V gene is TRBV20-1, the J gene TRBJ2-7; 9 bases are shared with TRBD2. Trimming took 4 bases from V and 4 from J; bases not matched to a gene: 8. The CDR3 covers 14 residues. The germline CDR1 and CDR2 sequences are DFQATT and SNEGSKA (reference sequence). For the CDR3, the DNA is TGCAGTGCTAACCTAGCGGGGATCTCATACGAGCAGTACTTC. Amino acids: CSANLAGISYEQYF.

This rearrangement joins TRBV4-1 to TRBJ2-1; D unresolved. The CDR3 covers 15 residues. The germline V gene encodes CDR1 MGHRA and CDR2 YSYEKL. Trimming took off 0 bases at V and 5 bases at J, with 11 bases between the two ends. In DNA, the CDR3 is TGCGCCAGCAGCCAAGATCGGCTAGGAGACAATGAGCAGTTCTTC. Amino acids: CASSQDRLGDNEQFF.

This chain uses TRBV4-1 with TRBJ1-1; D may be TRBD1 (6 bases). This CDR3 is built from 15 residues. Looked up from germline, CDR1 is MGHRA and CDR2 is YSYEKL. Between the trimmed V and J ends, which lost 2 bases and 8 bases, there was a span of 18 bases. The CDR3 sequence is CASSQPSIGQPEAFF. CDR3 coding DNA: TGCGCCAGCAGCCAACCTTCAATCGGACAGCCCGAAGCTTTCTTT.

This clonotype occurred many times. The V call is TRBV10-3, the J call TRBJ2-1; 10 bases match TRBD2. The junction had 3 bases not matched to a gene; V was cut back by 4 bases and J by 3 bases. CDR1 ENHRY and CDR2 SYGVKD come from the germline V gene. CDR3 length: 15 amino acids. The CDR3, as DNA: TGTGCCATCAGTGGCGGACTAGCGGACTACAATGAGCAGTTCTTC. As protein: CAISGGLADYNEQFF.